This TCR beta chain was obtained from a study of beta chain features in type 1 diabetes. Study-wide results and limits: High-TCR-expressing cells could be over-represented by cDNA sequencing.

Details on this clone: Its cognate antigen is unknown.

TCRB transcripts that were expressed got sequenced, as all of the isolated RNA had been reverse transcribed. Generated by immunoSEQ multiplex PCR, the TCRdb table keeps only in-frame clones and is missing some. The sample lists 200,000 to 300,000 clones; roughly 13% were seen once. Via CD45RO/CCR7/CD25/CD127/CD95/CD27, cells of the CD4+ naive, central memory, regulatory and stem cell-like memory subsets were sorted. All sorted populations exceeded 95% purity. Source material: naive CD4+ T cells from blood. The sequence was obtained from a woman aged 35 to 49 in good health.

The DNA for the CDR3 is TGTGCCAGCTCACCGAGGGGGCAGCTTACCTACGAGCAGTACTTC. Translated: CASSPRGQLTYEQYF. The chain carries TRBV18 and TRBJ2-7, with 7 bases that match TRBD1. The CDR3 length is 15 residues. CDR1 is KGHSH and CDR2 is LQKENI in the germline V gene. V lost 3 bases and J lost 2; bases outside the gene matches: 7.